The clone carrying this TCR beta chain was detected ten times or more. Antigen specificity is unknown. The data originate from a study of neurological immune-mediated disorders. Time point: longitudinal time-point 1 (baseline). 5'RACE employing 10-nucleotide random UMIs yielded the cDNA. A single record per CDR3 protein comes from TCRdb applying MiXCR to the 5' RACE reads. This table holds 70,000 to 75,000 distinct CDR3 sequences, 12% to 15% found once. Study-level points and caveats: Across subjects, expanded clones had no CDR3 amino acid sequences in common, pointing to private repertoires in all groups.

What was sequenced was PBMCs. This clonotype originated in a female donor with HTLV-1-associated myelopathy (HAM/TSP).

The CDR3 nucleotides read TGTGCCAGCAGTGAAGTAAGAGCGGGGGAGCAGTTCTTC. Its protein is CASSEVRAGEQFF. The chain is built from TRBV25-1 and TRBJ2-1; 7 bases align to TRBD2. V shed 2 bases and J 10 bases; nucleotides not matched to a gene: 5. Per the germline V gene, CDR1 is MGHDK and CDR2 is SYGVNS. The CDR3 consists of 13 residues.